This T cell receptor (beta chain) was observed in a study of blood T cell repertoires in COVID-19. The assay was immunoSEQ multiplex PCR, and TCRdb's table has in-frame clones only and misses some. The data show 200,000 to 250,000 clones, about 87% seen once. Ages ranged from about 18 to 89 years, with residence in 24 US areas. Cohort 3 donors were reported recovered after two negative PCRs, clearance, or symptom resolution. CDR3 length: 14 residues. Germline V lookup: CDR1 SGHTA, CDR2 FQGNSA. The V gene lost 3 bases and the J gene lost 1 base, with 9 bases spanning the gap. The genes are TRBV7-2 and TRBJ1-1; a weak D match, TRBD1 (5 bases). The sample comprised PBMCs or T cells enriched from blood (not recorded which). The TCR comes from a young man who had recovered from COVID-19. CDR3 in DNA: TGTGCCAGCAGCTTTCAGGGAAGGAACACTGAAGCTTTCTTT. Translated, it gives CASSFQGRNTEAFF.